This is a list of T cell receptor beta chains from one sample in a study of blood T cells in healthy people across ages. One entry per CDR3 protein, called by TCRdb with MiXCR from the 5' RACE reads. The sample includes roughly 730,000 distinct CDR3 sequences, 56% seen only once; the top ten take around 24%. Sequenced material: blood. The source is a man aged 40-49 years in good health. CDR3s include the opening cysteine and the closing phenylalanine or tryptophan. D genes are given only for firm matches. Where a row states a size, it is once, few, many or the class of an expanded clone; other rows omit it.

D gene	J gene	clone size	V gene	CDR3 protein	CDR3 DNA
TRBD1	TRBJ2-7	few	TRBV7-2	CASSLVGTTGYEQYF	TGTGCCAGCAGCTTAGTTGGGACGACAGGGTACGAGCAGTACTTC
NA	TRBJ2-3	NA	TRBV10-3	CAISESLGRDTQYF	TGTGCCATCAGTGAGTCGCTGGGACGAGATACGCAGTATTTT
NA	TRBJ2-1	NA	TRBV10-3	CAISGGGNNEQFF	TGTGCCATCAGTGGGGGAGGAAACAATGAGCAGTTCTTC
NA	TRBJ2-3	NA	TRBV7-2	CASTPTNQGLDTQYF	TGTGCCAGCACTCCAACGAATCAGGGGTTGGATACGCAGTATTTT
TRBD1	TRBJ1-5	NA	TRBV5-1	CASSFWTGPNQPQHF	TGCGCCAGCAGCTTTTGGACAGGCCCCAATCAGCCCCAGCATTTT
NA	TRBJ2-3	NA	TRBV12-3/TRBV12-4	CASSQTVITDTQYF	TGTGCCAGCAGCCAGACCGTAATCACGGATACGCAGTATTTT
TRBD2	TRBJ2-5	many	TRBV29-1	CSAGTSGQETQYF	TGCAGCGCCGGGACTAGTGGCCAAGAGACCCAGTACTTC
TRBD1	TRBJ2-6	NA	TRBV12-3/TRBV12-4	CASSPHQRAGTGGGTGANVLTF	TGTGCCAGCAGTCCTCATCAAAGGGCCGGGACAGGGGGCGGAACTGGGGCCAACGTCCTGACTTTC
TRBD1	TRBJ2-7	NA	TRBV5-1	CASSLQGAKSYNEQYF	TGCGCCAGCAGCTTGCAGGGGGCAAAGTCCTACAATGAGCAGTACTTC
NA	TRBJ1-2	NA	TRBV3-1	CASSQDVGYYGYTF	TGTGCCAGCAGCCAAGATGTGGGGTACTATGGCTACACCTTC
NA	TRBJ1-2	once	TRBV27	CASSFAGQHYGYTF	TGTGCCAGCAGTTTCGCAGGACAGCACTATGGCTACACCTTC
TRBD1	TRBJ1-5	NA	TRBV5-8	CASSRQGLLNQPQHF	TGTGCCAGCAGTCGACAGGGCCTCCTCAATCAGCCCCAGCATTTT
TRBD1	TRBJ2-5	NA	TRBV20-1	CSARGRGQETQYF	TGCAGTGCTAGGGGCAGGGGGCAGGAGACCCAGTACTTC
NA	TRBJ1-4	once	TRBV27	CASKSKGTSEKLFF	TGTGCCAGCAAGTCAAAGGGGACTTCTGAAAAACTGTTTTTT
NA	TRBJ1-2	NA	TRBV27	CASSSSDRMNYGYTF	TGTGCCAGCAGTTCCTCGGACCGCATGAACTATGGCTACACCTTC
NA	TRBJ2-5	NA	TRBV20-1	CSARWTGQETQYF	TGCAGTGCTAGATGGACCGGCCAAGAGACCCAGTACTTC
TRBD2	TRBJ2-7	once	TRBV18	CASSPGEGNEQYF	TGTGCCAGCTCACCCGGGGAGGGGAACGAGCAGTACTTC